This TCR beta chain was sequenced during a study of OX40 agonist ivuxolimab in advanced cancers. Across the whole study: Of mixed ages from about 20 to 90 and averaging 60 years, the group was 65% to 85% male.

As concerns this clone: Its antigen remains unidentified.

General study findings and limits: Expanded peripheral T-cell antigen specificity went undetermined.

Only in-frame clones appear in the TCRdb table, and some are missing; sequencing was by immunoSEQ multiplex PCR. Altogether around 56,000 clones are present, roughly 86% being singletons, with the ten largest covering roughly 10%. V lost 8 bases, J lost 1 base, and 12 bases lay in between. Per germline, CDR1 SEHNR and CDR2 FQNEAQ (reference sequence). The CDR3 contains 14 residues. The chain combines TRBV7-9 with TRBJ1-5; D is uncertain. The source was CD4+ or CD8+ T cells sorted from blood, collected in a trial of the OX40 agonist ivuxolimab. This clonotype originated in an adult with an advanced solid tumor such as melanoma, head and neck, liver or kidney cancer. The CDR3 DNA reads TGTGCCAGCGGCCGCGGGGTGAGCAATCAGCCCCAGCATTTT. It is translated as CASGRGVSNQPQHF.